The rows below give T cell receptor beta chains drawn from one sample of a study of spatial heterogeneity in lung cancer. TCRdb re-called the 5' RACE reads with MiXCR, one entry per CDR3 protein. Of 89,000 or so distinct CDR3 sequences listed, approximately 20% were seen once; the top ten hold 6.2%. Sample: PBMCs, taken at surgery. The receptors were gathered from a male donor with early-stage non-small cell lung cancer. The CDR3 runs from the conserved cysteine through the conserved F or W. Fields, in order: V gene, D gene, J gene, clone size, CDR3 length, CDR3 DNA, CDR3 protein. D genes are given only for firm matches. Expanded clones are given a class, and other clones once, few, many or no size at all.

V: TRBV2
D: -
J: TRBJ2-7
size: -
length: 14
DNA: TGTGCCAGCAGTGAAAACAGCAACTCCTACGAGCAGTACTTC
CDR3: CASSENSNSYEQYF

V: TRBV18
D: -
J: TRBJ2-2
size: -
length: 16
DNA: TGTGCCAGCTCACCCTTCACGTGGGAAGACACCGGGGAGCTGTTTTTT
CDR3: CASSPFTWEDTGELFF

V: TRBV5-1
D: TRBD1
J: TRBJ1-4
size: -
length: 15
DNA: TGCGCCAGCAGGTATACAGGGGGAAGTAATGAAAAACTGTTTTTT
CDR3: CASRYTGGSNEKLFF

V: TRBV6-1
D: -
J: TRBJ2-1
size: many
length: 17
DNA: TGTGCCAGCAGTAACCTCCCCGGGTCTAGCTCCTACAATGAGCAGTTCTTC
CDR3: CASSNLPGSSSYNEQFF

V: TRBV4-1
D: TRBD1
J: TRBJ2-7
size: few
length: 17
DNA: TGCGCCAGCAGCCAAGCCATGGGACAGGCCGAAGCCTACGAGCAGTACTTC
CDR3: CASSQAMGQAEAYEQYF

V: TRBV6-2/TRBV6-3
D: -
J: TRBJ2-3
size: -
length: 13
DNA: TGTGCCAGCAGCCAACCCCCGTCGGATACGCAGTATTTT
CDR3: CASSQPPSDTQYF

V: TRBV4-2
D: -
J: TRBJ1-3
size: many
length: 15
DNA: TGTGCCAGCAGCCAACCACCGGCCTCTGGAAACACCATATATTTT
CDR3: CASSQPPASGNTIYF

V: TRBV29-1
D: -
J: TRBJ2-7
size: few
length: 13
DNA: TGCAGCGCTAAACCCGGGGCCGAGGGTAGGCAGTACTTC
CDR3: CSAKPGAEGRQYF

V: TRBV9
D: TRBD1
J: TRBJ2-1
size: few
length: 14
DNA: TGTGCCAGCAGCCCCCGGGACAGGCTTTATGAGCAGTTCTTC
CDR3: CASSPRDRLYEQFF

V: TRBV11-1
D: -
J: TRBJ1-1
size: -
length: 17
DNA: TGTGCCAGCAGCTCAAATTTCGGGGTCGGGATGAACACTGAAGCTTTCTTT
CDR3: CASSSNFGVGMNTEAFF

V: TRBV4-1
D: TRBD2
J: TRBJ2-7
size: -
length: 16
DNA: TGCGCCAGCAGCCAAGATCGGGGCGGGAGCCCCTACGAGCAGTACTTC
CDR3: CASSQDRGGSPYEQYF

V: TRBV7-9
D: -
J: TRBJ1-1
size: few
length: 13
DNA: TGTGCCAGCAGCCGTCGGAGCGGCACTGAAGCTTTCTTT
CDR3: CASSRRSGTEAFF

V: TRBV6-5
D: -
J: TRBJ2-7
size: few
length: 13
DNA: TGTGCCAGCAGTTACGGCCGGGTGGGGGAGCAGTACTTC
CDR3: CASSYGRVGEQYF

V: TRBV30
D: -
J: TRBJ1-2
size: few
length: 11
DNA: TGTGCCTCGACGGGGCCGGGTGGCTACACCTTC
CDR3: CASTGPGGYTF

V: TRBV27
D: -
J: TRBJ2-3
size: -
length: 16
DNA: TGTGCCAGCAGTCTCACCGGGACCCCGAGCACAGATACGCAGTATTTT
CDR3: CASSLTGTPSTDTQYF

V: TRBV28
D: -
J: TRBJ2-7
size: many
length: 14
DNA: TGTGCCAGCAGTTTAAGCGGGCCAACCTACGAGCAGTACTTC
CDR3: CASSLSGPTYEQYF

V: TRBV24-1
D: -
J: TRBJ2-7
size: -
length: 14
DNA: TGTGCCACTACGCGGAGGGGGACCCCACTAAAGCAGTACTTC
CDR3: CATTRRGTPLKQYF

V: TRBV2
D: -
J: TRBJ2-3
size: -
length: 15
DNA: TGTGCCAGCAGTGAAGCTGGAACAGACACAGATACGCAGTATTTT
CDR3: CASSEAGTDTDTQYF

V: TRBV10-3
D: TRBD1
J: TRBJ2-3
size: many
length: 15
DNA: TGTGCCATCAGTGGGAAACAGGGGATCGCAGATACGCAGTATTTT
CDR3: CAISGKQGIADTQYF

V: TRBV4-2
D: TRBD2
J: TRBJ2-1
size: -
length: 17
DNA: TGTGCCAGCAGCCAAGAGGCCAGCGGGGGGGCGTACAATGAGCAGTTCTTC
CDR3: CASSQEASGGAYNEQFF

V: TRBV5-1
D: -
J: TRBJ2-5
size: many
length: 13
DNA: TGCGCCAGCAGCTTGCCGGGGGAAGAGACCCAGTACTTC
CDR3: CASSLPGEETQYF

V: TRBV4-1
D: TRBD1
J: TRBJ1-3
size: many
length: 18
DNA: TGCGCCAGCAGCCTCGTCCCGGGACAGGGGTCGGCTGGAAACACCATATATTTT
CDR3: CASSLVPGQGSAGNTIYF

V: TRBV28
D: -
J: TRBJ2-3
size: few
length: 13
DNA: TGTGCCAGCAGGGAGGGGAGCCCAGATACGCAGTATTTT
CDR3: CASREGSPDTQYF

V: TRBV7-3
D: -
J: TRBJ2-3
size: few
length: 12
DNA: TGTGCCAGCAGCTTAACGAGGGATACGCAGTATTTT
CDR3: CASSLTRDTQYF

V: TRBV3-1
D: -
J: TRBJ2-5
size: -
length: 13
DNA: TGTGCCAGCAGCCAAGTGGTAGGGGAGACCCAGTACTTC
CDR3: CASSQVVGETQYF

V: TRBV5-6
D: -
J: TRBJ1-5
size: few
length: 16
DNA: TGTGCCAGCAGCTTGGGGGGACACTATAGCAATCAGCCCCAGCATTTT
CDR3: CASSLGGHYSNQPQHF

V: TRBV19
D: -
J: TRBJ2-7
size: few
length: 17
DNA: TGTGCCAGTAGTACCAGAAACTGGGACACCATGAGCTACGAGCAGTACTTC
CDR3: CASSTRNWDTMSYEQYF

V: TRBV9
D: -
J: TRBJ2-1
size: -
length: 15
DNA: TGTGCCAGCAGCGGAGGGGTTGGGTCCTACAATGAGCAGTTCTTC
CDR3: CASSGGVGSYNEQFF

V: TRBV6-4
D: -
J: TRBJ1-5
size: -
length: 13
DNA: TGTGCCAGCAGTGAACAGGCCAATCAGCCCCAGCATTTT
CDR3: CASSEQANQPQHF